This TCR beta chain came from a study of read filtering for tumor transcriptome and immune sequencing. Molecular barcoded adaptors covering alpha/delta and beta/gamma chains were used on approximately 400 ng RNA. MiXCR, applied by TCRdb to the reads, yields one record per CDR3 protein. The profile covers around 40,000 distinct CDR3 sequences, with around 11% appearing a single time and roughly a third taken by the ten largest. Regarding the study as a whole: This fraction held mixed bone marrow immune cells after CD138-negative sorting.

The V gene lost 5 bases and the J gene lost 2 bases, with 13 bases spanning the gap. This CDR3 is 14 amino acids long. CDR1 and CDR2 (germline): LNHDA, SQIVND (reference sequence). This clonotype has a count of ten or more. Its antigen remains unidentified. The genes are TRBV19 and TRBJ2-7; tentative D call: TRBD2 (5 bases). Specimen: a population of CD138-negative cells sorted from bone marrow. This TCR was recovered from a donor over 35 with multiple myeloma. CDR3 protein: CASSSRTGPYEQYF. The CDR3 coding sequence is TGTGCCAGTAGTTCCCGGACTGGACCCTACGAGCAGTACTTC.